A single sample is the source of the 28 T cell receptor beta chains below, sequenced in a study of T cells in tumors after PD-1 blockade. The protocol was immunoSEQ multiplex PCR, while the TCRdb copy is restricted to in-frame clones and leaves out a portion. The data contain some 47,000 clones, approximately 79% of them seen just once; the ten biggest clones take up approximately 15%. Material: PBMCs, obtained before anti-PD-1 treatment. Source of these receptors: a human donor with basal cell carcinoma.

The chain joins TRBV3-1 (or the pseudogene TRBV3-2) to TRBJ2-7, with D perhaps matching TRBD1 or TRBD2 (5 bases each). The CDR3 spans 15 residues. Germline CDR1 reads LGHDT; CDR2 reads YNNKEL (reference sequence). V lost 2 bases and J lost 4, with 15 bases in between. As DNA, the CDR3 is TGTGCCAGCAGCCAATACCGGGACGGAGCATACGAGCAGTACTTC. Encoded protein: CASSQYRDGAYEQYF.

The chain employs TRBV7-3 and TRBJ1-1; 7 nucleotides align to TRBD1. The CDR3 is 12 amino acids. CDR1 SGHTA and CDR2 FQGTGA come from the germline V gene. V lost 5 bases and J lost 4; bases outside the gene matches: 1. As DNA, the CDR3 is TGTGCCAGCAGCCCAGGGGGCACTGAAGCTTTCTTT. The encoded protein is CASSPGGTEAFF.

The chain combines TRBV18 with TRBJ1-1, with D unresolved. From germline, CDR1 is KGHSH and CDR2 LQKENI. V was clipped by 3 bases and J by 9 bases, with 17 bases between them. There are 14 residues in the CDR3. CDR3 nucleotide sequence: TGTGCCAGCTCACCCCCGTCCCAAAGCACCCAAGCTTTCTTT. Translating gives CASSPPSQSTQAFF.

The count of this clone is one. This chain connects TRBV29-1 to TRBJ1-4; 9 positions match TRBD1. CDR3 length: 12 amino acids. In germline, CDR1 is SQVTM, CDR2 ANQGSEA. With V trimmed by 7 bases and J by 3 bases, 0 bases remained unmatched. The CDR3 spells CSGTGANEKLFF. In DNA, the CDR3 is TGCAGCGGGACAGGGGCTAATGAAAAACTGTTTTTT.

In its sample, this clone was seen once. The chain couples TRBV25-1 to TRBJ1-6; tentative D call: TRBD1 (5 bases). This CDR3 is built from 15 residues. The V end lost 1 base, the J end lost 7 bases, and 11 bases lay between the germline ends. Germline V gene sequence: CDR1 MGHDK, CDR2 SYGVNS. The CDR3 DNA reads as TGTGCCAGCAGTGAATTCTCGACAGCGAATTCACCCCTCCACTTT. Translation: CASSEFSTANSPLHF. Full variable domain (outside the CDR3, taken from reference TRBV25-1 and TRBJ1-6): EADIYQTPRYLVIGTGKKITLECSQTMGHDKMYWYQQDPGMELHLIHYSYGVNSTEKGDLSSESTVSRIRTEHFPLTLESARPSHTSQYLCASSEFSTANSPLHFGNGTRLTVT.

The V call is TRBV25-1, the J call TRBJ2-3; D remains ambiguous. This CDR3 spans 12 amino acids. Germline V gives CDR1 MGHDK, CDR2 SYGVNS. V gave up 7 bases and J gave up 8 bases, with 13 bases separating them. The CDR3 sequence is CASNDPGGTQYF. The CDR3 DNA sequence: TGTGCCAGCAACGACCCCGGCGGTACGCAGTATTTT. The entire variable domain, with the rest obtained from reference TRBV25-1 and TRBJ2-3, is as follows: EADIYQTPRYLVIGTGKKITLECSQTMGHDKMYWYQQDPGMELHLIHYSYGVNSTEKGDLSSESTVSRIRTEHFPLTLESARPSHTSQYLCASNDPGGTQYFGPGTRLTVL.

The rearrangement joins TRBV6-5 to TRBJ2-7; D gene ambiguous. The CDR3 totals 12 residues. From germline, CDR1 is MNHEY and CDR2 SVGAGI. V dropped 4 bases and J dropped 2 bases, with 6 bases sitting between them. The CDR3 DNA reads TGTGCCAGCAGTTCAACTCCCTACGAGCAGTACTTC. It is translated as CASSSTPYEQYF.

This clone was detected once. The chain joins TRBV6-1 to TRBJ2-3; weak D call: TRBD2 (6 bases). The CDR3 runs 17 residues. Germline values: CDR1 MNHNS, CDR2 SASEGT. Trimming removed 4 bases at V and 2 bases at J, with 19 bases between. The chain's CDR3 is CASSGSRLVPYTDTQYF. For the CDR3, the DNA is TGTGCCAGCAGTGGGAGTAGACTAGTCCCCTACACAGATACGCAGTATTTT.

The chain is built from TRBV28 and TRBJ1-1; D unresolved. CDR1 and CDR2 from the germline V gene are MDHEN and SYDVKM. The CDR3 runs to 13 residues. The germline V and J ends were trimmed by 2 bases and 1 base, with 5 bases remaining between them. CDR3: CASSLGPNTEAFF. For the CDR3, the DNA is TGTGCCAGCAGTTTAGGACCGAACACTGAAGCTTTCTTT.

The chain joins TRBV6-1 to TRBJ2-2, with no clear D. CDR1 and CDR2 (germline): MNHNS, SASEGT. The CDR3 runs 14 residues. Trimming stripped 1 base from V and 6 bases from J, with 9 bases between. CDR3 bases: TGTGCCAGCAGTGAAGAGGTCGCCCCCGGGGAGCTGTTTTTT. This gives the protein CASSEEVAPGELFF.

J is TRBJ1-2 and V is TRBV2, with D possibly matching TRBD1 (5 bases). The CDR3 is 14 residues long. The V end lost 2 bases, the J end lost 3 bases, and 10 bases lay between the germline ends. The germline gives CDR1 SNHLY, CDR2 FYNNEI. In nucleotides, the CDR3 is TGTGCCAGCAGTGAACGTCCCAGGGACTATGGCTACACCTTC. Translating gives CASSERPRDYGYTF. The variable domain in full, completed from reference TRBV2 and TRBJ1-2, reads EPEVTQTPSHQVTQMGQEVILRCVPISNHLYFYWYRQILGQKVEFLVSFYNNEISEKSEIFDDQFSVERPDGSNFTLKIRSTKLEDSAMYFCASSERPRDYGYTFGSGTRLTVV.

The genes are TRBV11-1 and TRBJ1-6, with a weak D call TRBD1 (6 bases). V lost 5 bases and J 7 bases, leaving 15 bases between the germline ends. The germline V gene has CDR1 SGHAT and CDR2 FQDESV (reference sequence). This CDR3 region has 15 residues. CDR3 sequence reads: CASSPSGGHNSPLHF. CDR3 nucleotide sequence: TGTGCCAGCAGCCCTAGCGGGGGGCACAATTCACCCCTCCACTTT.

The chain employs TRBV6-5 and TRBJ1-1; D unresolved. Germline-derived CDR1 and CDR2 are MNHEY and SVGAGI. Deletions cut 4 bases from V and 7 bases from J, with 10 bases between. The CDR3 spans 12 residues. The CDR3: CASSWYEGEAFF. CDR3 DNA: TGTGCCAGCAGTTGGTACGAGGGTGAAGCTTTCTTT.

This clone appeared a single time. The genes are TRBV5-1 and TRBJ2-2; 7 bases align to TRBD1. Unmatched junction bases numbered 10, after V lost 4 bases and J lost 4 bases. The CDR3 has 16 amino acids. Germline V gives CDR1 SGHRS, CDR2 YFSETQ. The CDR3 spells CASSPLLNRGTGELFF. The CDR3 DNA is TGCGCCAGCAGCCCTCTTCTCAACAGGGGCACCGGGGAGCTGTTTTTT.

V and J are TRBV6-5 and TRBJ2-1; no definite D call. The CDR3 runs 14 residues. Germline V gives CDR1 MNHEY, CDR2 SVGAGI. V was trimmed by 0 bases and J by 2 bases, leaving 5 bases between them. In DNA, the CDR3 is TGTGCCAGCAGTTACTCTGATGCCTACAATGAGCAGTTCTTC. It yields the protein CASSYSDAYNEQFF.

This clone showed up just a few times. The chain combines TRBV28 with TRBJ1-6; weak D call: TRBD1 (5 bases). Trimming stripped 9 bases from V and 7 bases from J, with 7 bases between. The CDR3 is made up of 11 amino acids. Looked up from germline, CDR1 is MDHEN and CDR2 is SYDVKM. CDR3 bases: TGTGCCAGTTCAGGGAATTCACCCCTCCACTTT. This sequence encodes CASSGNSPLHF. Drawing the rest from reference TRBV28 and TRBJ1-6, the complete variable domain is DVKVTQSSRYLVKRTGEKVFLECVQDMDHENMFWYRQDPGLGLRLIYFSYDVKMKEKGDIPEGYSVSREKKERFSLILESASTNQTSMYLCASSGNSPLHFGNGTRLTVT.

The V gene is TRBV7-2, the J gene TRBJ2-7; TRBD2 aligns across 7 bases. The ends lost 0 bases at V and 2 bases at J; junction bases unmatched: 4. Per germline, CDR1 SGHTA and CDR2 FQGNSA. The CDR3 runs 15 residues. The CDR3 spells CASSLASSGPYEQYF. The CDR3 region has the DNA TGTGCCAGCAGCTTAGCGTCTAGCGGACCCTACGAGCAGTACTTC.

This chain joins TRBV15 and TRBJ2-5, with 11 bases lining up with TRBD1. The CDR3 length is 15 residues. J lost 4 bases, V lost 0 bases, and 1 base had no gene match. CDR1 is LNHNV and CDR2 is YYDKDF in the germline V gene (reference sequence). The CDR3 nucleotides are TGTGCCACCAGCAGAGATGGGACAGGGGGAGAGACCCAGTACTTC. This gives the protein CATSRDGTGGETQYF.

The chain combines TRBV9 with TRBJ2-1; 11 nucleotides line up with TRBD2. The V gene end was trimmed by 0 bases and the J gene end by 5 bases; junction bases not matched to a gene: 10. Germline assignment: CDR1 SGDLS and CDR2 YYNGEE. This CDR3 has 18 residues. CDR3 amino acids: CASSVVSGGAFGNNEQFF. DNA for the CDR3: TGTGCCAGCAGCGTAGTTAGCGGGGGGGCCTTCGGGAACAATGAGCAGTTCTTC.

The rearrangement uses TRBV19 and TRBJ2-7; D ambiguous. This CDR3 spans 16 amino acids. V was trimmed by 2 bases and J by 6 bases, leaving 20 bases between them. Germline CDR1 LNHDA, CDR2 SQIVND (reference sequence). CDR3 nucleotide sequence: TGTGCCAGTAGTATATTGAATTCTGGGTCCCTGCTCGAGCAGTACTTC. Its protein is CASSILNSGSLLEQYF.

CDR3 region: CASSQTGAYSPLHF. The DNA of the CDR3 is TGCGCCAGCAGCCAAACAGGGGCTTACTCACCCCTCCACTTT. The chain joins TRBV5-1 to TRBJ1-6, with 7 bases aligning to TRBD1. The trim removed 4 bases at V and 10 bases at J, leaving 8 bases unmatched. This CDR3 region has 14 residues. In germline, CDR1 is SGHRS, CDR2 YFSETQ.

The rearrangement uses TRBV10-3 and TRBJ2-3; D ambiguous. Trimming stripped 4 bases from V and 2 bases from J, with 7 bases between. In germline, CDR1 is ENHRY, CDR2 SYGVKD. The CDR3 has 13 residues. This CDR3 reads CAISARDTDTQYF. Here the CDR3 DNA reads TGTGCCATCAGTGCCAGAGACACAGATACGCAGTATTTT.

The chain employs TRBV3-1 (or the pseudogene TRBV3-2) and TRBJ2-7, with a weak D call TRBD2 (5 bases). V lost 6 bases and J lost 3, with 12 bases in between. CDR1 is LGHDT and CDR2 is YNNKEL in the germline V gene (reference sequence). The CDR3 has 13 residues. The CDR3 coding sequence is TGTGCCAGCAGTCCGAGGGTGGACTACGAGCAGTACTTC. Its protein product is CASSPRVDYEQYF.

This clone occurred once. This chain links TRBV5-6 with TRBJ2-3, with D unresolved. CDR1 is SGHDT, CDR2 YYEEEE, per germline. Trimming took off 4 bases at V and 0 bases at J, with 15 bases between the two ends. This CDR3 is 16 amino acids long. CDR3 bases: TGTGCCAGCAGCCCCGGCGCCCAATTTAGCACAGATACGCAGTATTTT. Its protein product is CASSPGAQFSTDTQYF.

The rearrangement joins TRBV2 to TRBJ1-2, with D unclear. Germline V gene sequence: CDR1 SNHLY, CDR2 FYNNEI. V was trimmed by 3 bases and J by 6 bases, leaving 2 bases between them. There are 10 residues in the CDR3. CDR3 protein: CASSDNGYTF. The CDR3 nucleotides read TGTGCCAGCAGTGACAATGGCTACACCTTC.

The V call is TRBV10-3, the J call TRBJ2-5; 10 positions match TRBD1. Unmatched junction bases numbered 2, after V lost 7 bases and J lost 3 bases. The CDR3 contains 13 residues. Per germline, CDR1 ENHRY and CDR2 SYGVKD. CDR3 residues: CAIKGTGEETQYF. For the CDR3, the DNA is TGTGCCATCAAAGGGACAGGGGAAGAGACCCAGTACTTC.

The chain recombines TRBV28 with TRBJ2-7; unclear D gene. CDR1 is MDHEN and CDR2 is SYDVKM in the germline V gene. The CDR3 loop spans 12 amino acids. V dropped 5 bases and J dropped 9 bases, with 14 bases sitting between them. CDR3 residues: CASSTSQYRQYF. DNA for the CDR3: TGTGCCAGCAGTACTTCACAGTATCGGCAGTACTTC.

In its sample, this clone was seen a few times. The chain couples TRBV12-2 to TRBJ1-4. TRBV12-2 is deemed a pseudogene. This CDR3 is 11 amino acids long. The CDR3, as DNA: TGTGCGACCAAAGGAAACGAAAAACTGTTTTTT. It yields the protein CATKGNEKLFF.